The TCR beta chain described here comes from a study of human T cells and chemical hapten exposure. Overall study context: Patch tests applied 0.01% DPC to the upper back, read at 6 days. Study-level results: Large CDR3 similarity clusters arose significantly more often from expanded TCRs than from controls.

As originally analysed: A per-sample median of about 94,000 TCRs was observed, with counts ranging from roughly 23,224 to 700,000. Via MiXCR, TCRdb re-called the RACE reads, giving one row per CDR3 protein. TCRdb's processing, not the authors' own work, is the source of the V and J calls. In the table there are about 82,000 distinct CDR3 sequences, around 7% of which are singletons. CDR3 length equals 16 residues. Comments on this clonotype: Its antigen is undetermined. The germline gene is not matched at one end of the junction; a read error may be the cause.

Specified time point: patch test 2, 6 weeks after DPC sensitization. Treatment specified: therapeutic diphenylcyclopropenone sensitization with weekly scalp DPC. Patients had alopecia, were aged 18 to 70, and were not pregnant. This chain joins TRBV12-3 or TRBV12-4 and TRBJ1-5; tentative D call: TRBD1 (5 bases). The sequencing used whole blood, collected in connection with sensitization to the hapten diphenylcyclopropenone (DPC). This receptor was taken from a woman in her 30s with alopecia areata. Some clones in this sample may be carry-over from other donors' samples. CDR3 in DNA: TGTGCCAGCAGTTTATATGGCCTCGGGGCTCGGCAGCCCCAGCAATTT. The encoded protein is CASSLYGLGARQPQQF.